A single sample gave rise to the 27 T cell receptor beta chains below, sequenced in a study of beta chain features in type 1 diabetes. What was sequenced were expressed TCRB transcripts, since all of the isolated RNA had been reverse transcribed. Generated by immunoSEQ multiplex PCR, the TCRdb table keeps only in-frame clones and is missing some. The sample lists around 330,000 clones, about 11% occurring once. The source material was naive CD4+ T cells from blood. The receptors stem from a woman under 40 in good health.

This clone was recorded a few times. The CDR3 region is CASKDSLNQPQHF. For the CDR3, the DNA is TGTGCCAGTAAGGACAGCCTCAATCAGCCCCAGCATTTT. The chain recombines TRBV19 with TRBJ1-5; perhaps TRBD1 as D (6 bases). V shed 7 bases and J shed 3 bases, with 10 bases lying between them. Germline CDR1 and CDR2: LNHDA and SQIVND (reference sequence). The CDR3 totals 13 residues.

This clone was detected a few times. Other DNA sequences in this specimen translate into the identical CDR3. The chain combines TRBV5-1 with TRBJ2-3; D not certain. The CDR3 extends over 14 amino acids. V was trimmed by 0 bases and J by 0 bases, leaving 5 bases between them. Germline CDR1 and CDR2: SGHRS and YFSETQ. The CDR3 sequence: CASSLGLSTDTQYF. The CDR3 DNA follows: TGCGCCAGCAGCTTGGGACTGAGCACAGATACGCAGTATTTT.

This clone was picked up a small number of times. CDR3 amino acids: CASSVVKSGELFF. In nucleotides, the CDR3 is TGTGCCAGCAGTGTAGTAAAGTCCGGGGAGCTGTTTTTT. The chain couples TRBV27 to TRBJ2-2; D gene ambiguous. This CDR3 is 13 amino acids long. Germline V lookup: CDR1 MNHEY, CDR2 SMNVEV (reference sequence). V was shortened by 5 bases and J by 6 bases, with 10 bases between the two germline ends.

This sequence joins TRBV5-1 and TRBJ1-1; no clear D. V lost 5 bases and J 4 bases, leaving 12 bases between the germline ends. The CDR3 runs 13 residues. The germline V gene has CDR1 SGHRS and CDR2 YFSETQ. CDR3 region: CASRPPAGTEAFF. CDR3 nucleotides: TGCGCCAGCAGACCCCCGGCGGGCACTGAAGCTTTCTTT. Looking up the rest from reference TRBV5-1 and TRBJ1-1 gives the full variable domain: KAGVTQTPRYLIKTRGQQVTLSCSPISGHRSVSWYQQTPGQGLQFLFEYFSETQRNKGNFPGRFSGRQFSNSRSEMNVSTLELGDSALYLCASRPPAGTEAFFGQGTRLTVV.

This chain joins TRBV15 and TRBJ2-5; the match to TRBD2 covers 9 bases. The DNA end lines up better with TRBJ2-7; the J call may be wrong. In germline, CDR1 is LNHNV, CDR2 YYDKDF (reference sequence). The CDR3 has 16 residues. The CDR3 region is CATSKYGGGRDYEQYF. In nucleotides, the CDR3 is TGTGCCACCAGCAAGTACGGTGGCGGGAGGGATTACGAGCAGTACTTC.

The chain combines TRBV29-1 with TRBJ1-1; D is unresolved. The CDR3 extends over 12 amino acids. Trimming took off 5 bases at V and 0 bases at J, with 7 bases between the two ends. The germline CDR1 and CDR2 sequences are SQVTM and ANQGSEA. The CDR3 is CSVRFMNTEAFF. The DNA for the CDR3 is TGCAGCGTTCGTTTTATGAACACTGAAGCTTTCTTT. The full variable domain, in which reference TRBV29-1 and TRBJ1-1 provide the parts outside the CDR3, is SAVISQKPSRDICQRGTSLTIQCQVDSQVTMMFWYRQQPGQSLTLIATANQGSEATYESGFVIDKFPISRPNLTFSTLTVSNMSPEDSSIYLCSVRFMNTEAFFGQGTRLTVV.

This clone came up a few times. The rearrangement uses TRBV30 and TRBJ1-5; 8 bases match TRBD1. Germline V lookup: CDR1 GTSNPN, CDR2 SVGIG (reference sequence). The CDR3 has 14 amino acids. Trimming cost V 4 bases and J 5 bases; bases outside gene matches: 7. CDR3 nucleotides: TGTGCCTGGACAGACAGGGGCAGGGATCAGCCCCAGCATTTT. Translated, it gives CAWTDRGRDQPQHF. The whole variable domain, filled in from reference TRBV30 and TRBJ1-5, reads SQTIHQWPATLVQPVGSPLSLECTVEGTSNPNLYWYRQAAGRGLQLLFYSVGIGQISSEVPQNLSASRPQDRQFILSSKKLLLSDSGFYLCAWTDRGRDQPQHFGDGTRLSIL.

The chain employs TRBV18 and TRBJ2-7; D may be TRBD1 (6 bases). The CDR3 loop spans 15 amino acids. CDR1 and CDR2 from the germline V gene are KGHSH and LQKENI. V lost 3 bases to trimming and J lost 3 bases, with 15 bases between them. CDR3 nucleotides: TGTGCCAGCTCACCTTACCGGGACAAAAACTACGAGCAGTACTTC. It is translated as CASSPYRDKNYEQYF.

A note on this clone: This CDR3 is also generated by other DNA sequences in the sample. The chain combines TRBV9 with TRBJ2-5; possible D gene TRBD1, 5 bases. V gave up 1 base and J gave up 2 bases, with 12 bases separating them. Germline loops: CDR1 SGDLS, CDR2 YYNGEE. The CDR3 runs 15 residues. DNA for the CDR3: TGTGCCAGCAGCGTAACTACAGGCCGACAAGAGACCCAGTACTTC. Its translation is CASSVTTGRQETQYF.

The rearrangement joins TRBV4-3 to TRBJ2-7; 11 nucleotides align to TRBD2. This CDR3 region has 16 residues. Trimming took 0 bases from V and 2 from J; bases not matched to a gene: 3. Germline V lookup: CDR1 LGHNA, CDR2 YSLEER. In nucleotides, the CDR3 is TGCGCCAGCAGCCAAGAGGGACTAGCGGCAACCTACGAGCAGTACTTC. Residues: CASSQEGLAATYEQYF.

V and J are TRBV27 and TRBJ2-2; TRBD2 aligns across 9 bases. Germline-derived CDR1 and CDR2 are MNHEY and SMNVEV (reference sequence). CDR3 length: 16 amino acids. V lost 4 bases and J lost 3; bases outside the gene matches: 6. CDR3 residues: CASSSAGGLYTGELFF. The CDR3 DNA reads TGTGCCAGCAGTTCGGCGGGAGGGCTTTACACCGGGGAGCTGTTTTTT.

This clone was observed a handful of times. The chain joins TRBV28 to TRBJ1-2; 9 nucleotides align to TRBD1. The CDR3 spans 16 residues. Per the germline V gene, CDR1 is MDHEN and CDR2 is SYDVKM. The trim removed 5 bases at V and 2 bases at J, leaving 9 bases unmatched. CDR3 region: CASSHPPGQGNYGYTF. For the CDR3, the DNA is TGTGCCAGCAGTCACCCCCCGGGACAGGGAAACTATGGCTACACCTTC.

A remark on this clone: Other DNA sequences in this sample translate to the same CDR3. V and J are TRBV18 and TRBJ1-5; D gene ambiguous. Germline CDR1 KGHSH, CDR2 LQKENI. CDR3 length: 14 amino acids. V lost 1 base to trimming and J lost 7 bases, with 11 bases between them. The CDR3 protein is CASSPQEGNQPQHF. The CDR3 coding sequence is TGTGCCAGCTCACCACAGGAGGGTAACCAGCCCCAGCATTTT.

This clone has a handful of counts. The chain uses TRBV5-1 and TRBJ2-1, with D perhaps matching TRBD1 (5 bases). The CDR3 extends over 14 amino acids. CDR1 is SGHRS, CDR2 YFSETQ, per germline. V gave up 1 base and J gave up 7 bases, with 12 bases separating them. In DNA form, the CDR3 reads TGCGCCAGCAGCTTGAGGGGAAAACTAAATGAGCAGTTCTTC. It encodes CASSLRGKLNEQFF. Filled out from reference TRBV5-1 and TRBJ2-1, the complete variable domain reads KAGVTQTPRYLIKTRGQQVTLSCSPISGHRSVSWYQQTPGQGLQFLFEYFSETQRNKGNFPGRFSGRQFSNSRSEMNVSTLELGDSALYLCASSLRGKLNEQFFGPGTRLTVL.

The chain employs TRBV7-2 and TRBJ2-1; 9 nucleotides match TRBD2. The germline V gene encodes CDR1 SGHTA and CDR2 FQGNSA. The CDR3 extends over 16 amino acids. The V segment lost 6 bases and the J segment 4 bases; nucleotides outside the gene matches: 10. CDR3 in DNA: TGTGCCAGCAGGAAAACCACTAGCGGGTTATACAATGAGCAGTTCTTC. It codes for CASRKTTSGLYNEQFF.

This clone was counted only a few times. This sequence joins TRBV7-2 and TRBJ1-5, with 9 bases that match TRBD1. Germline CDR1 SGHTA, CDR2 FQGNSA. V dropped 3 bases and J dropped 3; count of bases not matched to a gene: 6. The CDR3 is made up of 16 amino acids. This CDR3 reads CASSFAGQGNNQPQHF. The CDR3 nucleotides are TGTGCCAGCAGCTTCGCGGGACAGGGTAACAATCAGCCCCAGCATTTT.

This chain connects TRBV7-2 to TRBJ2-1; TRBD2 matches 9 bases. V shed 6 bases and J 7 bases; nucleotides not matched to a gene: 13. The length of the CDR3 is 16 residues. Germline assignment: CDR1 SGHTA and CDR2 FQGNSA. CDR3 nucleotides: TGTGCCAGCAGTCTCGGGACTAGCAACAGGATAAATGAGCAGTTCTTC. It encodes CASSLGTSNRINEQFF.

V is TRBV30 and J is TRBJ2-3; 11 bases are shared with TRBD2. Germline CDR1 reads GTSNPN; CDR2 reads SVGIG (reference sequence). The CDR3 extends over 15 amino acids. V trimming: 3 bases; J trimming: 3 bases; junction bases outside the gene matches: 5. CDR3 loop: CAWSLLAGVTDTQYF. The CDR3 nucleotides read TGTGCCTGGAGCCTACTAGCGGGAGTGACAGATACGCAGTATTTT.

The V gene is TRBV6-5, the J gene TRBJ1-2, with a weak D call TRBD1 (5 bases). Germline V lookup: CDR1 MNHEY, CDR2 SVGAGI. V was cut by 0 bases and J by 3 bases, with 11 bases left in between. The CDR3 extends over 15 amino acids. The CDR3 DNA is TGTGCCAGCAGTTACTCGGGACTGCCATACTATGGCTACACCTTC. Its translation is CASSYSGLPYYGYTF.

The chain joins TRBV7-2 to TRBJ2-5, with 10 bases that match TRBD1. Germline CDR1 and CDR2: SGHTA and FQGNSA. The CDR3 length is 14 residues. J was trimmed by 5 bases and V by 5 bases; bases with no gene match: 5. CDR3 nucleotides: TGTGCCAGCAGCCCCGACAGGGGGCCCGAGACCCAGTACTTC. The encoded protein is CASSPDRGPETQYF.

This clone was observed a handful of times. This sample includes further DNA sequences coding for the same CDR3. This chain connects TRBV7-2 to TRBJ2-7; 11 positions agree with TRBD1. The V and J ends lost 4 bases and 4 bases, in that order; junction bases with no gene match: 3. There are 14 residues in the CDR3. Germline-derived CDR1 and CDR2 are SGHTA and FQGNSA. CDR3: CASSSGQGAYEQYF. DNA for the CDR3: TGTGCCAGCAGCTCCGGACAGGGGGCATACGAGCAGTACTTC.

This clone has a handful of counts. The V and J genes are TRBV7-9 and TRBJ1-1; D ambiguous. Germline lookup yields CDR1 SEHNR and CDR2 FQNEAQ (reference sequence). The CDR3 sequence is 14 residues long. Trimming took off 2 bases at V and 5 bases at J, with 12 bases between the two ends. CDR3 sequence reads: CASSLRGVDTEAFF. The DNA of the CDR3 is TGTGCCAGCAGCTTACGCGGGGTAGATACTGAAGCTTTCTTT.

V gene TRBV27 combines with J gene TRBJ2-3, with D unresolved. CDR1 MNHEY and CDR2 SMNVEV come from the germline V gene (reference sequence). CDR3 size: 13 residues. The V end was cut by 4 bases, the J end by 7 bases, with 12 bases between. The CDR3 DNA sequence: TGTGCCAGCAGTTACCCGGTGGGCCATACGCAGTATTTT. It codes for CASSYPVGHTQYF.

The genes are TRBV5-1 and TRBJ2-3, with 9 bases that match TRBD2. V gave up 0 bases and J gave up 1 base; unmatched junction bases: 3. Germline V gene sequence: CDR1 SGHRS, CDR2 YFSETQ. The CDR3 is 16 residues long. Here the CDR3 reads CASSLATSGRTDTQYF. The CDR3, as DNA: TGCGCCAGCAGCTTGGCGACTAGCGGTCGCACAGATACGCAGTATTTT.

This clone was observed a handful of times. The chain combines TRBV6-5 with TRBJ1-2, with 7 bases lining up with TRBD1. Looked up from germline, CDR1 is MNHEY and CDR2 is SVGAGI. Trimming at V came to 0 bases and at J to 3 bases, leaving 4 bases not matched to a gene. The CDR3 loop spans 15 amino acids. CDR3 region: CASSYSWDRDYGYTF. For the CDR3, the DNA is TGTGCCAGCAGTTACTCCTGGGACAGAGACTATGGCTACACCTTC.

The chain employs TRBV9 and TRBJ2-3, with unresolved D. The CDR3 totals 16 residues. V was pared by 0 bases and J by 0 bases, with 11 bases between. Germline-derived CDR1 and CDR2 are SGDLS and YYNGEE. CDR3 region: CASSVDAGTSTDTQYF. The CDR3 DNA follows: TGTGCCAGCAGCGTAGATGCCGGTACTAGCACAGATACGCAGTATTTT.

This clone was observed a few times. V usage is TRBV4-2 and J usage is TRBJ1-1; D uncertain. Trimming removed 1 base from V and 5 bases from J, with 14 bases in between. Per germline, CDR1 LGHNA and CDR2 YNFKEQ. The CDR3 has 15 amino acids. DNA for the CDR3: TGTGCCAGCAGCCAAGTTACGCAGGCTGGGACTGAAGCTTTCTTT. It codes for CASSQVTQAGTEAFF.